The 9 T cell receptor beta chains given below trace back to one sample, sequenced in a study of Ad26.COV2.S vaccination and SARS-CoV-2 variants. Treatment here: around 19 received Ad26.COV2.S at low or high dose, single or two shots; several received placebo; per-sample allocation not given. Samples were taken on day 63 after the first vaccine or placebo injection. Sequencing used immunoSEQ multiplex PCR; TCRdb keeps in-frame clones, though not all of them. The profile covers hundreds of thousands of clones, with approximately 88% appearing a single time and around 1.5% taken by the ten largest. The specimen comprised peripheral blood, sampled in a trial of Ad26.COV2.S vaccine versus placebo. These receptors came from a person between 18 and 65 years old who received the Ad26.COV2.S COVID-19 vaccine or a placebo.

The V and J genes are TRBV5-1 and TRBJ2-7; 10 nucleotides match TRBD2. In germline, CDR1 is SGHRS, CDR2 YFSETQ. With V trimmed by 1 base and J by 2 bases, 9 bases remained unmatched. This CDR3 spans 17 amino acids. The CDR3 here is CASSLYPSGGETYEQYF. CDR3 nucleotides: TGCGCCAGCAGCTTGTACCCTAGCGGGGGAGAAACCTACGAGCAGTACTTC.

The rearrangement joins TRBV30 to TRBJ1-5; 9 bases fit TRBD1. The CDR3 length is 13 residues. Germline loops: CDR1 GTSNPN, CDR2 SVGIG (reference sequence). The V segment lost 7 bases and the J segment 5 bases; nucleotides outside the gene matches: 6. This CDR3 is CASSRQGDQPQHF. CDR3 nucleotide sequence: TGTGCCTCTTCTCGACAGGGGGATCAGCCCCAGCATTTT.

The chain recombines TRBV6-2 or TRBV6-3 with TRBJ2-5, with TRBD2 matching over 8 bases. Germline V gene lookup returns CDR1 MNHEY and CDR2 SVGEGT. The V gene end was trimmed by 2 bases and the J gene end by 13 bases; junction bases not matched to a gene: 18. The CDR3 spans 16 residues. The CDR3 reads CASSYAGAGGPGLVYF. The CDR3 region has the DNA TGTGCCAGCAGTTACGCGGGCGCGGGGGGCCCCGGGTTGGTGTACTTC.

This clone was seen a few times. V is TRBV5-6 and J is TRBJ2-5; 10 bases are a match to TRBD2. J gave up 6 bases and V 5 bases, and 16 bases lay outside the gene matches. CDR1 and CDR2 from the germline V gene are SGHDT and YYEEEE. There are 17 residues in the CDR3. CDR3: CASRDRGGLAGVKTQYF. In DNA, the CDR3 is TGTGCCAGCAGGGACCGTGGCGGGCTAGCGGGGGTAAAGACCCAGTACTTC.

The chain combines TRBV24-1 with TRBJ2-7, with 9 bases matching TRBD1. With V trimmed by 4 bases and J by 5 bases, 8 bases remained unmatched. Germline CDR1 is KGHDR and CDR2 is SFDVKD. The CDR3 consists of 15 residues. The CDR3 sequence is CATSDQGQGFHEQYF. The CDR3 DNA is TGTGCCACCAGTGACCAGGGACAGGGCTTCCACGAGCAGTACTTC.

The chain recombines TRBV5-1 with TRBJ2-7; D gene unclear. The V and J ends lost 0 bases and 0 bases respectively, with 10 bases between them. The CDR3 extends over 15 amino acids. Germline V gene sequence: CDR1 SGHRS, CDR2 YFSETQ. CDR3 in DNA: TGCGCCAGCAGCTTGGAGTCGCGGAGCTCCTACGAGCAGTACTTC. It specifies CASSLESRSSYEQYF.

V usage is TRBV5-1 and J usage is TRBJ1-4, with TRBD1 as a possible D gene (5 bases). The CDR3 totals 14 residues. Germline lookup yields CDR1 SGHRS and CDR2 YFSETQ. The V gene lost 2 bases and the J gene lost 7 bases, with 12 bases spanning the gap. CDR3 sequence reads: CASSFGGEAEKLFF. DNA of the CDR3: TGCGCCAGCAGCTTCGGGGGAGAGGCTGAAAAACTGTTTTTT.

This chain links TRBV3-1 (or the pseudogene TRBV3-2) with TRBJ1-1; D gene unclear. Germline V lookup: CDR1 LGHDT, CDR2 YNNKEL (reference sequence). This CDR3 contains 16 residues. V lost 3 bases and J lost 2, with 16 bases in between. Here the CDR3 DNA reads TGTGCCAGCAGCCAGGTCTGGGGAGGGCACAACACTGAAGCTTTCTTT. Translating gives CASSQVWGGHNTEAFF.

This rearrangement joins TRBV5-1 to TRBJ2-1, with 8 bases fitting TRBD2. CDR1 and CDR2 from the germline V gene are SGHRS and YFSETQ. V lost 1 base, J lost 2 bases, and 2 bases stayed unmatched. The CDR3 loop spans 15 amino acids. The CDR3 loop reads CASSLLAGTYNEQFF. The CDR3 DNA follows: TGCGCCAGCAGCTTGCTAGCGGGTACCTACAATGAGCAGTTCTTC.